Listed below are T cell receptor beta chains from one sample, sequenced in a study of molecular identifiers for immune sequencing clone quantification. TCRdb passed the PCR reads through MiXCR, listing each CDR3 protein once. The data hold 460,000 or so distinct CDR3 sequences, with 25% observed a single time. Sequencing used naive CD8+ T cells from blood, with Jurkat cell RNA spiked in. Source of these receptors: a human donor in good health. Some libraries in this study had Jurkat cell RNA spiked in. The CDR3 runs from the conserved cysteine through the conserved F or W. A D gene is named only where the DNA matches it firmly. For some rows the clone size is stated as once, few or many, or as a class when expanded; others skip it.

>TRBJ2-7|-|TRBV14|-
TGTGCCAGCAGCGCGGGGCTAGTGGGGACCTACGAGCAGTACTTC
CASSAGLVGTYEQYF
>TRBJ2-3|many|TRBV28|TRBD2
TGTGCCAGCAAGGGACTAGATGCCTCCGGAACGTTCATAGATACGCAGTATTTT
CASKGLDASGTFIDTQYF
>TRBJ1-2|many|TRBV7-9|-
TGTGCCAGCAGCTTTACAGGGAGCCCATCTTATGGCTACACCTTC
CASSFTGSPSYGYTF
>TRBJ2-7|-|TRBV4-1|-
TGCGCCAGCAGCCAAGAAACCGGGCCACAGGTGGTAGAGCAGTACTTC
CASSQETGPQVVEQYF
>TRBJ2-2|-|TRBV7-9|-
TGTGCCAGCAGCTCACCGCGGGATTTGGGCACCGGGGAGCTGTTTTTT
CASSSPRDLGTGELFF
>TRBJ2-2|few|TRBV4-3|-
TGCGCCAGCAGCCAAGAGACGCGGGACGCATGGGACACCGGGGAGCTGTTTTTT
CASSQETRDAWDTGELFF
>TRBJ2-5|few|TRBV24-1|-
TGTGCCACCAGTGACCCTACACAATCTCAAGAGACCCAGTACTTC
CATSDPTQSQETQYF
>TRBJ1-1|few|TRBV27|-
TGTGCCAGCAGTTTGGGCCTTATGAACACTGAAGCTTCCTTT
CASSLGLMNTEASF
>TRBJ2-3|-|TRBV11-3|-
TGTGTCAGCAGCGCGACCGGGACGCCTAGCACAGATACGCAGTATTTT
CVSSATGTPSTDTQYF
>TRBJ2-5|-|TRBV20-1|-
TGCAGTGCTAGTAGGGCGGATCAAGAGACCCAGTACTTC
CSASRADQETQYF
>TRBJ1-5|-|TRBV27|-
TGTGCCAGCAGTTTATTCCAGGGAAGGCAGCCCCAGCAATTT
CASSLFQGRQPQQF
>TRBJ1-1|-|TRBV30|-
TGTGCCTGGAGCATAATTCAGGGGATGGCTGAAGCTTTCTTT
CAWSIIQGMAEAFF
>TRBJ1-1|many|TRBV10-3|-
TGTGCCATCAAGGGGGGGGCCGGCACTGAAGCTTTCTTT
CAIKGGAGTEAFF
>TRBJ2-1|many|TRBV7-2|TRBD1
TGTGCCAGCAGCTGGGGCCCGGGACAGGGAACCCTCTACAATGAGCAGTTCTTC
CASSWGPGQGTLYNEQFF
>TRBJ2-3|many|TRBV4-1|-
TGCGCCAGCAGCCACGGCCGGGGGCCCCGCACAGATACGCAGTATTTT
CASSHGRGPRTDTQYF
>TRBJ2-7|few|TRBV4-3|-
TGCGCCAGCAGCCAAGACTATACAGGGACCTCAGGCGAGCAGTACTTC
CASSQDYTGTSGEQYF
>TRBJ2-3|-|TRBV30|-
TGTGCCTGGAGGGACCTTCTGGGCTCGCGCACAGATACGCAGTATTTT
CAWRDLLGSRTDTQYF
>TRBJ2-3|few|TRBV20-1|-
TGCAGTGCTAGAGCCTCTAGCACAGATACGCAGTATTTT
CSARASSTDTQYF
>TRBJ2-7|once|TRBV6-2/TRBV6-3|-
TGTGCCAGCAGTTTGTTGAGCTCCTACAAGCAGTACTTC
CASSLLSSYKQYF
>TRBJ1-1|few|TRBV6-2/TRBV6-3|-
TGTGCCAGCAGTTACCCTTCGACAGGCCTGAACACTGAAGCTTTCTTT
CASSYPSTGLNTEAFF
>TRBJ1-5|-|TRBV19|-
TGTGCCAGTAGTCTCCACATCCTGGCGGGCAATCAGCCCCAGCATTTT
CASSLHILAGNQPQHF
>TRBJ1-5|many|TRBV4-1|TRBD1
TGCGCCAGCAGCCAAGACCGGACAGGGATCCCGCCCCAGCATTTT
CASSQDRTGIPPQHF
>TRBJ2-5|many|TRBV5-4|-
TGTGCCAGCAGCTTGTTGTGGGACCCAAAAGAGACCCAGTACTTC
CASSLLWDPKETQYF
>TRBJ1-5|many|TRBV7-9|-
TGTGCCAGCAGCTCCATGAATCAGCCCCAGCATTTT
CASSSMNQPQHF
>TRBJ1-2|-|TRBV20-1|-
TGCAGTGCTAGAGACGCGGGGGACTATGGCTACACCTTC
CSARDAGDYGYTF
>TRBJ2-1|few|TRBV6-2/TRBV6-3|TRBD2
TGTGCCAGCAGTTATAAGCGGGAATACCTCTACAATGAGCAGTTCTTC
CASSYKREYLYNEQFF
>TRBJ2-5|many|TRBV7-2|-
TGTGCCAGCAGCTTGAACGCCCCTGGGGCCCAGTACTTC
CASSLNAPGAQYF
>TRBJ2-5|-|TRBV11-2|-
TGTGCCAGGAGCTCCATCCCCCGAGGGGAGACCCAGTACTTC
CARSSIPRGETQYF
>TRBJ2-5|many|TRBV29-1|TRBD1
TGCAGCATTGACAGGGGGATTTCCCCTTACCAAGAGACCCAGTACTTC
CSIDRGISPYQETQYF
>TRBJ2-3|-|TRBV18|TRBD2
TGTGCCAGCTCACCGCCTAGCGGGATATCAGATACGCAGTATTTT
CASSPPSGISDTQYF
>TRBJ2-3|-|TRBV20-1|-
TGCAGTGCTAGAGATCGGGACGGGGGGCCCCGGGATACGCAGTATTTT
CSARDRDGGPRDTQYF
>TRBJ2-3|few|TRBV30|-
TGTGCCTGGAGTATCTCGCTAGGCACAGATACGCAGTATTTT
CAWSISLGTDTQYF
>TRBJ2-7|-|TRBV15|TRBD1
TGTGCCACCACCGATCTAGGACAGGGGGCTGACGAGCAGTACTTC
CATTDLGQGADEQYF
>TRBJ2-7|-|TRBV7-9|TRBD1
TGTGCCAGCACAGGTAGCGGACAGGGGCACGAGCAGTACTTC
CASTGSGQGHEQYF
>TRBJ2-1|-|TRBV5-1|TRBD2
TGCGCCAGCAGCTTAGGGACTAGACTACATGAGCAGTTCTTC
CASSLGTRLHEQFF
>TRBJ2-3|-|TRBV7-9|TRBD2
TGTGCCAGCAGCTTTGCGGGGGGCGGAGATACGCTGTATTTT
CASSFAGGGDTLYF
>TRBJ1-1|few|TRBV30|-
TGTGCCTGGGTAGAGGTGAACACTGAAGCTTTCTTT
CAWVEVNTEAFF
>TRBJ2-7|-|TRBV5-6|-
TGTGCCAGCAGCTTGGCCGAAAGGATCTACGAGCAGTACTTC
CASSLAERIYEQYF
>TRBJ2-1|many|TRBV6-6|TRBD2
TGTGCCAGCAGTCTAGCGGAGGACTACAATGAGCAGTTCTTC
CASSLAEDYNEQFF
>TRBJ2-7|few|TRBV29-1|TRBD1
TGCAGCGTTGAAAGCCGGACAGGGTCCACCTCCTACGAGCAGTACTTC
CSVESRTGSTSYEQYF
>TRBJ1-6|-|TRBV7-8|TRBD1
TGTGCCAGCAGCTCCCTGGACAGGCTAAGCAGCTCCTATAATTCACCCCTCCACTTT
CASSSLDRLSSSYNSPLHF
>TRBJ2-7|many|TRBV5-1|-
TGCGCCAGCAGCTTGACGAGGGAAGAGCAGTACTTC
CASSLTREEQYF
>TRBJ2-3|-|TRBV5-4|-
TGTGCCAGCAGCTTGGGGTCGGGGGTGGAGTTCGATACGCAGTATTTT
CASSLGSGVEFDTQYF
>TRBJ1-1|few|TRBV29-1|-
TGCTCCCCTTGGGTGGGGCTCACTGAAGCTTTCTTT
CSPWVGLTEAFF
>TRBJ1-6|many|TRBV4-1|TRBD1
TGCGCCAGCAGCCAAGTACCGGGGACAGGGAATTCACCCCTCCACTTT
CASSQVPGTGNSPLHF
>TRBJ2-7|-|TRBV4-1|-
TGCGCCAGCAGCACCCAAAGGTCGGGCTACGAGCAGTACTTC
CASSTQRSGYEQYF
>TRBJ2-5|few|TRBV7-9|TRBD1
TGTGCCAGCAGCTTAGTGACAGGGTACCAAGAGACCCAGTACTTC
CASSLVTGYQETQYF
>TRBJ2-1|few|TRBV3-1|TRBD1
TGTGCCAGCAGCCTCTCGGGACAGGTATACAATGAGCAGTTCTTC
CASSLSGQVYNEQFF
>TRBJ1-1|-|TRBV7-9|-
TGTGCCAGCAGCTTAGAGGGTGTGGGGACTGAAGCTTTCTTT
CASSLEGVGTEAFF